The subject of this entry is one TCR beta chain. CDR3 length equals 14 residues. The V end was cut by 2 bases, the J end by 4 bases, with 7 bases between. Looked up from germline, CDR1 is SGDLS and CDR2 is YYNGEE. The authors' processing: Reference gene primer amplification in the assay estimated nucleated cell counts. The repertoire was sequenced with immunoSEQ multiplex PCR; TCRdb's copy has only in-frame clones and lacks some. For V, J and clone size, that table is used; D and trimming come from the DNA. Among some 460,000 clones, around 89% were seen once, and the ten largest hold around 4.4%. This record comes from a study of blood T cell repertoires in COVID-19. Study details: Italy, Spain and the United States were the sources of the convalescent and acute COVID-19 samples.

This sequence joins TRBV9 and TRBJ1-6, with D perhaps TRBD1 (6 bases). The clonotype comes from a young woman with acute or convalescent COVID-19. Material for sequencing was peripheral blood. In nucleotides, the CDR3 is TGTGCCAGCAGCGTGGGGGCTTATAATTCACCCCTCCACTTT. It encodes CASSVGAYNSPLHF.